These T cell receptor beta chains were read from a single sample in a study of T cells in Graves' hyperthyroidism and ophthalmopathy. Each CDR3 protein gets one entry after TCRdb re-called the multiplex PCR reads with MiXCR. The sample lists hundreds of thousands of distinct CDR3 sequences; around 13% were seen once. Sequenced material: blood. These receptors all stem from a woman aged 30 to 39 with Graves' hyperthyroidism that later progressed to Graves' ophthalmopathy. Each CDR3 is given with its conserved first and last residue. A D gene is named only where the DNA matches it firmly. Some rows mark clone size as missing; the rest say once, few, many or name a class of expanded clone.

CDR3 length: 15
V gene: TRBV11-2
clone size: many
J gene: TRBJ1-1
D gene: NA
CDR3 DNA: TGTGCCAGCAGCTTAGGGGCCAGTCTGAACACTGAAGCTTTCTTT
CDR3 protein: CASSLGASLNTEAFF

CDR3 length: 13
V gene: TRBV4-3
clone size: NA
J gene: TRBJ2-1
D gene: TRBD2
CDR3 DNA: TGCGCCAGCAGCCAAAAGCGGGAAAGTGAGCAGTTCTTC
CDR3 protein: CASSQKRESEQFF

CDR3 length: 14
V gene: TRBV10-3
clone size: NA
J gene: TRBJ2-1
D gene: TRBD2
CDR3 DNA: TGTGCCATCAGGCTAGCGGATTCGTCCAATGAGCAGTTCTTC
CDR3 protein: CAIRLADSSNEQFF

CDR3 length: 15
V gene: TRBV15
clone size: NA
J gene: TRBJ2-7
D gene: TRBD1
CDR3 DNA: TGTGCCACCAGCAGAGCCAGGACAGGGGTTGCCGAGCAGTACTTC
CDR3 protein: CATSRARTGVAEQYF

CDR3 length: 16
V gene: TRBV6-4
clone size: many
J gene: TRBJ2-1
D gene: TRBD2
CDR3 DNA: TGTGCCAGCAGTCCCTCCACTAGCGGGAGTGGGAATGAGCAGTTCTTC
CDR3 protein: CASSPSTSGSGNEQFF

CDR3 length: 19
V gene: TRBV7-9
clone size: NA
J gene: TRBJ2-3
D gene: TRBD2
CDR3 DNA: TGTGCCAGCAGCCACCGTGGACTAGCGGGAGAGTGGGACACAGATACGCAGTATTTT
CDR3 protein: CASSHRGLAGEWDTDTQYF

CDR3 length: 14
V gene: TRBV6-1
clone size: few
J gene: TRBJ2-7
D gene: NA
CDR3 DNA: TGTGCCAGCAGTTCATCGGCGGACGCGGGCGAGCAGTACTTC
CDR3 protein: CASSSSADAGEQYF

CDR3 length: 14
V gene: TRBV19
clone size: NA
J gene: TRBJ2-1
D gene: TRBD1
CDR3 DNA: TGTGCCAGTAGTACGGGACAGGGGGTAAAAGAGCAGTTCTTC
CDR3 protein: CASSTGQGVKEQFF

CDR3 length: 18
V gene: TRBV4-1
clone size: NA
J gene: TRBJ1-3
D gene: TRBD1
CDR3 DNA: TGCGCCAGCAGCCAAACCTCATCGGGGACAGTCTCTGGAAACACCATATATTTT
CDR3 protein: CASSQTSSGTVSGNTIYF

CDR3 length: 14
V gene: TRBV19
clone size: NA
J gene: TRBJ2-1
D gene: NA
CDR3 DNA: TGTGCCAGTTCCGGGACGGGGGATTTTAGTGAGCAGTTCTTC
CDR3 protein: CASSGTGDFSEQFF

CDR3 length: 13
V gene: TRBV19
clone size: few
J gene: TRBJ2-1
D gene: TRBD2
CDR3 DNA: TGTGCCAGTAGTATGGGGCTAGCGGGAGAGCAGTTCTTC
CDR3 protein: CASSMGLAGEQFF

CDR3 length: 15
V gene: TRBV2
clone size: many
J gene: TRBJ1-5
D gene: NA
CDR3 DNA: TGTGCCAGCAGCCCGGACATAATAAGCAATCAGCCCCAGCATTTT
CDR3 protein: CASSPDIISNQPQHF

CDR3 length: 14
V gene: TRBV5-1
clone size: NA
J gene: TRBJ2-3
D gene: NA
CDR3 DNA: TGCGCCAGCAGCCGCGGCACCCCCACAGATACGCAGTATTTT
CDR3 protein: CASSRGTPTDTQYF

CDR3 length: 15
V gene: TRBV27
clone size: few
J gene: TRBJ1-1
D gene: NA
CDR3 DNA: TGTGCCAGCAGTCCAATCGGGCTCGGGGGCTCTGAAGCTTTCTTT
CDR3 protein: CASSPIGLGGSEAFF

CDR3 length: 13
V gene: TRBV9
clone size: few
J gene: TRBJ1-2
D gene: TRBD1
CDR3 DNA: TGTGCCAGCAGCGGAGGACAGGGGATCGGCTACACCTTC
CDR3 protein: CASSGGQGIGYTF

CDR3 length: 16
V gene: TRBV27
clone size: many
J gene: TRBJ1-1
D gene: TRBD1
CDR3 DNA: TGTGCCAGCAGTTCCCCGACAGGGGACATGAACACTGAAGCTTTCTTT
CDR3 protein: CASSSPTGDMNTEAFF

CDR3 length: 13
V gene: TRBV27
clone size: NA
J gene: TRBJ2-2
D gene: NA
CDR3 DNA: TGTGCCAGCAGTTTGATGATCACCGGGGAGCTGTTTTTT
CDR3 protein: CASSLMITGELFF

CDR3 length: 16
V gene: TRBV6-5
clone size: many
J gene: TRBJ1-2
D gene: NA
CDR3 DNA: TGTGCCAGCAGTTACTCAATCCCCTATGTCAACTATGGCTACACCTTC
CDR3 protein: CASSYSIPYVNYGYTF

CDR3 length: 13
V gene: TRBV7-2
clone size: many
J gene: TRBJ2-3
D gene: NA
CDR3 DNA: TGTGCCAGCAGTTCGGACTTCACAGATACGCAGTATTTT
CDR3 protein: CASSSDFTDTQYF

CDR3 length: 12
V gene: TRBV7-6
clone size: many
J gene: TRBJ1-1
D gene: NA
CDR3 DNA: TGTGCCAGCAGCTCCCAGGGAGGTGAAGCTTTCTTT
CDR3 protein: CASSSQGGEAFF

CDR3 length: 17
V gene: TRBV11-2
clone size: many
J gene: TRBJ2-5
D gene: NA
CDR3 DNA: TGTGCCAGCAGCTTAGATGGGACCACTAGACCCACGGGGACCCAGTACTTC
CDR3 protein: CASSLDGTTRPTGTQYF

CDR3 length: 14
V gene: TRBV14
clone size: many
J gene: TRBJ2-7
D gene: TRBD1
CDR3 DNA: TGTGCCAGCAGCTCCTGGACAGGGGTCTACGAGCAGTACTTC
CDR3 protein: CASSSWTGVYEQYF

CDR3 length: 13
V gene: TRBV7-9
clone size: NA
J gene: TRBJ2-1
D gene: NA
CDR3 DNA: TGTGCCAGCAGCTTTCGGCAGACTGATGAGCAGTTCTTC
CDR3 protein: CASSFRQTDEQFF

CDR3 length: 14
V gene: TRBV25-1
clone size: many
J gene: TRBJ2-7
D gene: NA
CDR3 DNA: TGTGCCAGCAGTGTAAACATAGCAGGTTACGAGCAGTACTTC
CDR3 protein: CASSVNIAGYEQYF

CDR3 length: 14
V gene: TRBV10-3
clone size: once
J gene: TRBJ1-2
D gene: TRBD1
CDR3 DNA: TGTGCCATCAGTGACAGGGGGCAACCCTATGGCTACACCTTC
CDR3 protein: CAISDRGQPYGYTF

CDR3 length: 14
V gene: TRBV19
clone size: NA
J gene: TRBJ2-2
D gene: TRBD2
CDR3 DNA: TGTGCCAGTAGTGCGGGAGAGGGCACCGGGGAGCTGTTTTTT
CDR3 protein: CASSAGEGTGELFF

CDR3 length: 13
V gene: TRBV11-2
clone size: many
J gene: TRBJ2-3
D gene: NA
CDR3 DNA: TGTGCCAGCAGCGAAGTGGGTTCAGATACGCAGTATTTT
CDR3 protein: CASSEVGSDTQYF

CDR3 length: 14
V gene: TRBV10-3
clone size: many
J gene: TRBJ2-3
D gene: TRBD2
CDR3 DNA: TGTGCCATCTCCGGGACTAGCGGGACAGATACGCAGTATTTT
CDR3 protein: CAISGTSGTDTQYF